This T cell receptor (beta chain) came from a study of cytomegalovirus exposure and HLA in healthy donors. Overall study findings and caveats: TCR beta chains associated with HLA were, in a later analysis, more clonally expanded than equally common others. Presence/absence results assume similar sequencing depth per donor, which may not hold. Previous analysis showed most TCR beta V segments were productive about 90% or about 30% of the time.

J was trimmed by 1 base and V by 0 bases; bases with no gene match: 5. Germline V gene lookup returns CDR1 ENHRY and CDR2 SYGVKD. There are 16 residues in the CDR3. Notes on this clone: Its target is not known.

In the PCR, 60 Vbeta and 13 Jbeta primers were used. Profiling relied on immunoSEQ multiplex PCR, and the TCRdb table lists in-frame clones only, not all of them. The sample shows around 62,000 clones, around three quarters of them seen only once. The source of this sequence is a man aged 55 to 69 in good health and CMV-seropositive. The chain couples TRBV10-3 to TRBJ1-1; 7 bases are a match to TRBD1. What was sequenced was PBMCs. CDR3 DNA sequence: TGTGCCATCAGTGAGTCGACAGGGTTAAGGAACACTGAAGCTTTCTTT. It encodes CAISESTGLRNTEAFF.